The 10 T cell receptor beta chains listed next were all sequenced from one sample in a study of technical replicates of blood from a few donors. Produced via immunoSEQ multiplex PCR; TCRdb's table is partial and in-frame only. The sample lists around 58,000 clones; around 86% were seen once. The sequenced sample consisted of PBMCs. The origin of the receptors is a human donor in good health. Some clones in this sample may be carry-over from other donors' samples.

This sequence joins TRBV7-9 and TRBJ1-4; a weak D match, TRBD1 (6 bases). The CDR3 runs to 14 residues. Per the germline V gene, CDR1 is SEHNR and CDR2 is FQNEAQ (reference sequence). Trimming took off 5 bases at V and 5 bases at J, with 12 bases between the two ends. In DNA form, the CDR3 reads TGTGCCAGCAGCCTGACAGGATCAAATGAAAAACTGTTTTTT. The encoded protein is CASSLTGSNEKLFF.

The chain combines TRBV4-1 with TRBJ2-1, with 11 bases fitting TRBD2. The CDR3 is 18 amino acids. The ends lost 1 base at V and 5 bases at J; junction bases unmatched: 10. The V gene's germline CDR1 is MGHRA and CDR2 YSYEKL. CDR3 nucleotide sequence: TGCGCCAGCAGCCAAGTGATTAGCGGGAGGGCCCGCGACAATGAGCAGTTCTTC. Its translation: CASSQVISGRARDNEQFF.

The J gene is TRBJ2-2, the V gene TRBV6-5, with 7 positions matching TRBD1. The CDR3 is made up of 15 amino acids. Trimming at V came to 6 bases and at J to 2 bases, leaving 6 bases not matched to a gene. Germline V gene lookup returns CDR1 MNHEY and CDR2 SVGAGI. CDR3 amino acids: CASRLGDRNTGELFF. CDR3 in DNA: TGTGCCAGCAGGCTTGGGGACAGAAACACCGGGGAGCTGTTTTTT.

The chain couples TRBV5-4 to TRBJ1-3; TRBD1 is a possible D gene (6 bases). Trimming left V 2 bases short and J 0 bases short, with 9 bases between. Germline CDR1 is SGHNT and CDR2 is YYREEE (reference sequence). There are 15 residues in the CDR3. The CDR3 DNA reads as TGTGCCAGCAGCTTAGACAGGAGCTCTGGAAACACCATATATTTT. It yields the protein CASSLDRSSGNTIYF.

This chain connects TRBV7-2 to TRBJ2-7, with 9 positions matching TRBD1. The CDR3 runs 15 residues. Germline lookup yields CDR1 SGHTA and CDR2 FQGNSA. V dropped 3 bases and J dropped 5; count of bases not matched to a gene: 8. CDR3 loop: CASSFRDREGNEQYF. The CDR3 nucleotides read TGTGCCAGCAGCTTCCGGGACAGGGAAGGGAACGAGCAGTACTTC.

The chain links TRBV5-4 to TRBJ1-5; D may be TRBD1 (5 bases). The germline gives CDR1 SGHNT, CDR2 YYREEE (reference sequence). Deletions cut 4 bases from V and 4 bases from J, with 15 bases between. This CDR3 has 15 amino acids. For the CDR3, the DNA is TGTGCCAGCAGCGCCGGCGGGGCCGGTAATCAGCCCCAGCATTTT. It is translated as CASSAGGAGNQPQHF. The full variable domain, with the rest looked up from reference TRBV5-4 and TRBJ1-5, is ETGVTQSPTHLIKTRGQQVTLRCSSQSGHNTVSWYQQALGQGPQFIFQYYREEENGRGNFPPRFSGLQFPNYSSELNVNALELDDSALYLCASSAGGAGNQPQHFGDGTRLSIL.

V and J are TRBV6-6 and TRBJ2-1; TRBD1 might be the D (5 bases). The V end was cut by 10 bases, the J end by 6 bases, with 16 bases between. The CDR3 is made up of 13 amino acids. CDR1 is MNHNY and CDR2 is SVGAGI in the germline V gene (reference sequence). The CDR3, as DNA: TGTGCCACCGCTGCCAGGGTGAGCAATGAGCAGTTCTTC. Its protein product is CATAARVSNEQFF.

This chain links TRBV11-1 with TRBJ1-6; 7 nucleotides align to TRBD1. With 5 bases clipped from V and 13 bases from J, the junction kept 11 bases outside the gene matches. Germline-derived CDR1 and CDR2 are SGHAT and FQDESV (reference sequence). The CDR3 consists of 14 residues. CDR3 in DNA: TGTGCCAGCAGCGTAGGGGGCCGGGTCACCCCCCTCCACTTT. It translates to CASSVGGRVTPLHF. The full variable domain, with the rest looked up from reference TRBV11-1 and TRBJ1-6, is EAEVAQSPRYKITEKSQAVAFWCDPISGHATLYWYRQILGQGPELLVQFQDESVVDDSQLPKDRFSAERLKGVDSTLKIQPAELGDSAMYLCASSVGGRVTPLHFGNGTRLTVT.

The chain combines TRBV5-1 with TRBJ2-7; D unclear. The CDR3 contains 14 residues. Germline V gives CDR1 SGHRS, CDR2 YFSETQ. Trimming cost V 0 bases and J 3 bases, with 10 bases left between them. CDR3 DNA: TGCGCCAGCAGCTTGGGACCAGGCAACTACGAGCAGTACTTC. Protein: CASSLGPGNYEQYF.

V is TRBV14 and J is TRBJ1-6; the match to TRBD1 covers 8 bases. Trimming removed 4 bases from V and 0 bases from J; junction bases left unmatched: 2. Germline V gene sequence: CDR1 SGHDN, CDR2 FVKESK. The CDR3 is made up of 16 amino acids. The chain's CDR3 is CASSRTGGSYNSPLHF. Written as DNA, the CDR3 is TGTGCCAGCAGCCGAACAGGGGGCTCCTATAATTCACCCCTCCACTTT. Using reference TRBV14 and TRBJ1-6 for the parts outside the CDR3, the full variable domain is EAGVTQFPSHSVIEKGQTVTLRCDPISGHDNLYWYRRVMGKEIKFLLHFVKESKQDESGMPNNRFLAERTGGTYSTLKVQPAELEDSGVYFCASSRTGGSYNSPLHFGNGTRLTVT.